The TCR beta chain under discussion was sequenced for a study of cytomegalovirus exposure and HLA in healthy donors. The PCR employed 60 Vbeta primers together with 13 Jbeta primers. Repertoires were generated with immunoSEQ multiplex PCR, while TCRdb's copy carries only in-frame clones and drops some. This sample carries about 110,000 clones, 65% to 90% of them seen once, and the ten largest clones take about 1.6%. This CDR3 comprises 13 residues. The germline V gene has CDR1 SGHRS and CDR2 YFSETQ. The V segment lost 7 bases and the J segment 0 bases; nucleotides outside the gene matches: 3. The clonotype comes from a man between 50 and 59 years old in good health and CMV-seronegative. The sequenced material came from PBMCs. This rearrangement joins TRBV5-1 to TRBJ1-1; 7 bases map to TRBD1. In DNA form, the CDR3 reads TGCGCCAGCCGGGACAGTTTGAACACTGAAGCTTTCTTT. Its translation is CASRDSLNTEAFF.